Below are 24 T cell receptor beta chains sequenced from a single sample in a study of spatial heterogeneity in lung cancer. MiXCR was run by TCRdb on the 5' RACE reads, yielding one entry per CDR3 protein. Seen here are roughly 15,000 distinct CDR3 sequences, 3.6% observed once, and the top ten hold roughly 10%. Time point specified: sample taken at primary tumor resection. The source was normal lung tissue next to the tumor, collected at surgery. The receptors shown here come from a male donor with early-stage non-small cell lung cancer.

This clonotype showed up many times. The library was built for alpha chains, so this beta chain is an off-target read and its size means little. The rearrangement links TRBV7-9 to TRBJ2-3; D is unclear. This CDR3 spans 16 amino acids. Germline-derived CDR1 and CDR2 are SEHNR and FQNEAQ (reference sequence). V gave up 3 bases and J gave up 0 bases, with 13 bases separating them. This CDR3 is CASSFVYGVSTDTQYF. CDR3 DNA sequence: TGTGCCAGCAGCTTCGTTTATGGAGTGAGCACAGATACGCAGTATTTT.

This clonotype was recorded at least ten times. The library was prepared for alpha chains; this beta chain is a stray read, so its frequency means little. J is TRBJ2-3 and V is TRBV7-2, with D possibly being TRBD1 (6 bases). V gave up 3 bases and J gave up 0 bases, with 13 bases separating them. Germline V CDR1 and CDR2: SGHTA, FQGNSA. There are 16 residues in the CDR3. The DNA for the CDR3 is TGTGCCAGCAGCTTGGCGGACAGAGCTAGCACAGATACGCAGTATTTT. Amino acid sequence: CASSLADRASTDTQYF.

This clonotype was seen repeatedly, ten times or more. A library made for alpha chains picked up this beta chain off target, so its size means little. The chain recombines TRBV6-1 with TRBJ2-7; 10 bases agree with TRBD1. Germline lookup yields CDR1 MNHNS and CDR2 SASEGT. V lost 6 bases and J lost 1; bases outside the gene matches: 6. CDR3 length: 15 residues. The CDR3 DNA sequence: TGTGCCAGCAGCCTGGGGACAGGGGAGTCCTACGAGCAGTACTTC. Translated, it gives CASSLGTGESYEQYF.

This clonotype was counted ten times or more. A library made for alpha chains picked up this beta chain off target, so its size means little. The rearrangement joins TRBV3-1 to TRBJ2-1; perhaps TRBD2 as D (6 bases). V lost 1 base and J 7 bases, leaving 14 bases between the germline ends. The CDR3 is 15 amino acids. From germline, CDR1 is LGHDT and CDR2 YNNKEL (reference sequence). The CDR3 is CASSQVPSVNNEQFF. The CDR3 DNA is TGTGCCAGCAGCCAAGTGCCTAGCGTGAATAATGAGCAGTTCTTC.

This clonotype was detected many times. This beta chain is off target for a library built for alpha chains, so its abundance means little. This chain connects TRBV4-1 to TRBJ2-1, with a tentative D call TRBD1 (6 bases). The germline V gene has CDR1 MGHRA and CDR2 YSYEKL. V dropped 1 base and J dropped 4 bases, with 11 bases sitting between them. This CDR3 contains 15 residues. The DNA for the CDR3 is TGCGCCAGCAGCCAAGGCCCGGGACAATACAATGAGCAGTTCTTC. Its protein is CASSQGPGQYNEQFF.

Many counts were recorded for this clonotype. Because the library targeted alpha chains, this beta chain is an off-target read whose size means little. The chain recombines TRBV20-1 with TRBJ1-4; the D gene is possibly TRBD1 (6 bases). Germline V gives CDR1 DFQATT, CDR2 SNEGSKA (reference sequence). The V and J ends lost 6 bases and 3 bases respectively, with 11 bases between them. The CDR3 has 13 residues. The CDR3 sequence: CSARKGANEKLFF. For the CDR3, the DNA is TGCAGTGCCCGGAAGGGGGCTAATGAAAAACTGTTTTTT.

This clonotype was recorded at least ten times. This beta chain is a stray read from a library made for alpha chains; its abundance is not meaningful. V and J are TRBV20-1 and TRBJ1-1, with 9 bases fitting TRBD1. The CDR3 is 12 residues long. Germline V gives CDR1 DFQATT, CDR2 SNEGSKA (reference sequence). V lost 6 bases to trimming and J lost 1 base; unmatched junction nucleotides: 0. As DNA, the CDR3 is TGCAGTGCGGACAGGGGGAACACTGAAGCTTTCTTT. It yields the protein CSADRGNTEAFF.

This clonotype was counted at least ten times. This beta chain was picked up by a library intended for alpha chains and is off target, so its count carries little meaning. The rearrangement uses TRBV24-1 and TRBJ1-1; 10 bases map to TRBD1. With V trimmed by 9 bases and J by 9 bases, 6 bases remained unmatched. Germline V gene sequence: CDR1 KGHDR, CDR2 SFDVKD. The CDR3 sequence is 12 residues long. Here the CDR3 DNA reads TGTGCCACCTCCAGGGACAGGGGACAAGCTTTCTTT. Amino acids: CATSRDRGQAFF.

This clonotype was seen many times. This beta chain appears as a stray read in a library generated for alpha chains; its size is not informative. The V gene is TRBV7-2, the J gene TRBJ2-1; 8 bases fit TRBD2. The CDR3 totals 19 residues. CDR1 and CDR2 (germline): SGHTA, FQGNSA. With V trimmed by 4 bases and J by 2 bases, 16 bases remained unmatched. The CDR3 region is CASSSPAGGLPGAYNEQFF. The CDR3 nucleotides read TGTGCCAGCAGCTCCCCGGCGGGAGGACTACCTGGGGCCTACAATGAGCAGTTCTTC.

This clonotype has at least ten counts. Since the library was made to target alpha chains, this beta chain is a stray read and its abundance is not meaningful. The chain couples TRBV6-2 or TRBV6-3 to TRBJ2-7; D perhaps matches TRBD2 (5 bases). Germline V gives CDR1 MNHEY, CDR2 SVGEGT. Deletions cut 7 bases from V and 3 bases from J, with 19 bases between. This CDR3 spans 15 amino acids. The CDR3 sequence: CASTPGISKHYEQYF. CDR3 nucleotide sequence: TGTGCCAGCACTCCCGGGATTTCTAAACACTACGAGCAGTACTTC.

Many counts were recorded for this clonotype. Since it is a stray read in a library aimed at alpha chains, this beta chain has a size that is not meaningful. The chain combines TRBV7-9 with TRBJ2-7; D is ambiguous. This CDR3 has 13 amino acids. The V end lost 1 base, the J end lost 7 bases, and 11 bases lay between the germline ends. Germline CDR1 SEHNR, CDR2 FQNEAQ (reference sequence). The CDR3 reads CASSLGVVGEQYF. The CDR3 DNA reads TGTGCCAGCAGCTTAGGGGTTGTCGGGGAGCAGTACTTC.

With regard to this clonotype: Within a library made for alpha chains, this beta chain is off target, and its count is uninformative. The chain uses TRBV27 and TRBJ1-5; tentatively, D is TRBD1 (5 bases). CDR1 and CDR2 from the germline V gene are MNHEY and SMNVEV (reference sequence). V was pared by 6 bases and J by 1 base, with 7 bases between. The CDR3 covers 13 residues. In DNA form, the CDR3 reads TGTGCCAGCAGAGGGGTGAGCAATCAGCCCCAGCATTTT. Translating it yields CASRGVSNQPQHF.

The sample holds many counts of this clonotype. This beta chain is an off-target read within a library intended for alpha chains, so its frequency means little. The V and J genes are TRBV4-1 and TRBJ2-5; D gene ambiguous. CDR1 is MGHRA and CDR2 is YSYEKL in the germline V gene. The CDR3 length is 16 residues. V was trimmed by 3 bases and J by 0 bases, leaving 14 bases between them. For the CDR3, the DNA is TGCGCCAGCAGCCAGCTCAAGGCCGTCGACCAAGAGACCCAGTACTTC. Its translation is CASSQLKAVDQETQYF.

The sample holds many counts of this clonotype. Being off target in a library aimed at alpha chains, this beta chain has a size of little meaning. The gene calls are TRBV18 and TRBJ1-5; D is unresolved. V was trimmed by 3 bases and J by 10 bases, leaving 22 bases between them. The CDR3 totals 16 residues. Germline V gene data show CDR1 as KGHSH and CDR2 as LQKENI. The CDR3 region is CASSPQPTGTLSPQHF. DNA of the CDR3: TGTGCCAGCTCACCCCAGCCTACGGGCACACTGAGCCCCCAGCATTTT.

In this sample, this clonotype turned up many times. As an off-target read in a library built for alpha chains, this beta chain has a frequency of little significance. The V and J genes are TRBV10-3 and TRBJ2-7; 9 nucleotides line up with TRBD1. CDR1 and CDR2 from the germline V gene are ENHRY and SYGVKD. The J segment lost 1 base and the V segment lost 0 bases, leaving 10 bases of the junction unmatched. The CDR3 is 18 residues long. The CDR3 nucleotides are TGTGCCATCAGTGAGTCCGGGACAGGGAATATCGGGTCCTACGAGCAGTACTTC. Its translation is CAISESGTGNIGSYEQYF.

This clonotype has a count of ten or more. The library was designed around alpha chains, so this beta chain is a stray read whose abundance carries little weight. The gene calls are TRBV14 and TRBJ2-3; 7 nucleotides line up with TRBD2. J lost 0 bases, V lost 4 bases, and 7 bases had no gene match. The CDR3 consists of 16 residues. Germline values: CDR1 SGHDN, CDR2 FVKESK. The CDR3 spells CASSRRVSGSTDTQYF. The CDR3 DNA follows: TGTGCCAGCAGCCGTCGAGTTAGCGGGAGCACAGATACGCAGTATTTT.

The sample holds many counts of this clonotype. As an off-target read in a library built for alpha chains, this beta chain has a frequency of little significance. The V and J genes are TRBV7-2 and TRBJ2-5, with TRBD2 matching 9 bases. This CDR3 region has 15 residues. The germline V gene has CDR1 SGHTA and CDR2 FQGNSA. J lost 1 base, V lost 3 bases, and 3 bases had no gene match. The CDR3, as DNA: TGTGCCAGCAGCTTTGGTAGCGGGAGCCAAGAGACCCAGTACTTC. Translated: CASSFGSGSQETQYF.

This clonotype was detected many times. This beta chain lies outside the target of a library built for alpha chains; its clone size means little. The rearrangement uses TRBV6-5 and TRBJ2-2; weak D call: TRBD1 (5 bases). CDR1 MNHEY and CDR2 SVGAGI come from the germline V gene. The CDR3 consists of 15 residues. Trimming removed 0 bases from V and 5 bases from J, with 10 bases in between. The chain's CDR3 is CASSYSRVRTGELFF. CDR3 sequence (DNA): TGTGCCAGCAGTTACTCCAGGGTTAGGACCGGGGAGCTGTTTTTT.

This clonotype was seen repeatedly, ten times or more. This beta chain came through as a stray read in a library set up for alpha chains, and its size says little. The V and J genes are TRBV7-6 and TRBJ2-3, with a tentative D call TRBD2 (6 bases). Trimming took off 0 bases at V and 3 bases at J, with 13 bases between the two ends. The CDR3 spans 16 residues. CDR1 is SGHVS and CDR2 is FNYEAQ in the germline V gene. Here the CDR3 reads CASSLATGVDTDTQYF. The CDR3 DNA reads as TGTGCCAGCAGCTTAGCGACGGGGGTTGATACAGATACGCAGTATTTT.

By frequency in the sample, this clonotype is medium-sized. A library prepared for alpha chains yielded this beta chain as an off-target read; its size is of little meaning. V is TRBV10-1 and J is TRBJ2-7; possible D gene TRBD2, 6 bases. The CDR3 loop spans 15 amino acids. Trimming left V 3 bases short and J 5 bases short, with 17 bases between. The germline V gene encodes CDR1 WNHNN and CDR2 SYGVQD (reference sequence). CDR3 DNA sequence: TGCGCCAGCAGTGATTCCGGGAGTGGGTACAACGAGCAGTACTTC. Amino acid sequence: CASSDSGSGYNEQYF.

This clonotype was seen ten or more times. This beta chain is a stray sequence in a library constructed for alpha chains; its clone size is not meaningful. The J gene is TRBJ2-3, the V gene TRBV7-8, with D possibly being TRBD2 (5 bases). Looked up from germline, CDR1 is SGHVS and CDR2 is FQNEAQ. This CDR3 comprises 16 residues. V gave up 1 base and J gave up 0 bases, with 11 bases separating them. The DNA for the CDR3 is TGTGCCAGCAGCTTAGGTGGCGGGTACAGCACAGATACGCAGTATTTT. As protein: CASSLGGGYSTDTQYF.

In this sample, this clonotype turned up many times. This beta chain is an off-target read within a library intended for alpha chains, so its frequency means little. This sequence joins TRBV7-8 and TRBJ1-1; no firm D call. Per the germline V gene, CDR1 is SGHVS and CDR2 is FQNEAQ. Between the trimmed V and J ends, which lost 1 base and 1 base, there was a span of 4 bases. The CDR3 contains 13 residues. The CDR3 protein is CASSLDANTEAFF. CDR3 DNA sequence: TGTGCCAGCAGCTTAGATGCGAACACTGAAGCTTTCTTT.

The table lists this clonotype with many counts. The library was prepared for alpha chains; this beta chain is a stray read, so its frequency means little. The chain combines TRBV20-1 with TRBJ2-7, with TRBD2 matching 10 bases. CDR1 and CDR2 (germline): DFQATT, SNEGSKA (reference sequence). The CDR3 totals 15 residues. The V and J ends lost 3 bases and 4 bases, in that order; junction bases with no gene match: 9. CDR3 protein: CSARVGASGSYEQYF. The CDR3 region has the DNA TGCAGTGCTAGGGTGGGGGCTAGCGGGAGTTACGAGCAGTACTTC.

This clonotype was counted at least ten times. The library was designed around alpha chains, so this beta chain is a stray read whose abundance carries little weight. CDR3 nucleotides: TGCAGTGCTGACCGAGGACAGAAGAACACTGAAGCTTTCTTT. As protein: CSADRGQKNTEAFF. The chain combines TRBV20-1 with TRBJ1-1; D might be TRBD1 (6 bases). The CDR3 covers 14 residues. CDR1 is DFQATT, CDR2 SNEGSKA, per germline (reference sequence). Trimming pared 5 bases from V and 1 base from J, leaving 14 bases between.